The sample holds a few counts of the clone carrying this T cell receptor (beta chain). Its antigen remains unknown. Trimming left V 3 bases short and J 8 bases short, with 13 bases between. The length of the CDR3 is 13 residues. CDR1 SGHDN and CDR2 FVKESK come from the germline V gene. The entry originates in a study of glioma-infiltrating T cells. Study-level results: Gliomas, especially low-grade, showed above-expected tissue-blood divergence; non-neoplastic patients showed below. Very few CDR3 sequences were shared between tissue and blood.

Amplification of TCR alpha and beta CDR3 regions from RNA used iRepertoire nested multiplex PCR. One-step reverse transcription and amplification started from approximately 100-400 ng of tissue mRNA or PBMC total RNA. MiXCR, applied by TCRdb to the multiplex PCR reads, yields one record per CDR3 protein. The sample carries approximately 130,000 distinct CDR3 sequences, around 25% recorded once. Material: glioma tissue, nonneoplastic brain tissue, or PBMCs (not recorded which). This clonotype originated in a human donor with low-grade glioma or glioblastoma, undergoing nonglioma brain surgery, or in good health (not recorded which). The V call is TRBV14, the J call TRBJ1-2; D ambiguous. The CDR3 here is CASSHRERSGYTF. As DNA, the CDR3 is TGTGCCAGCAGCCATAGAGAGAGATCCGGCTACACCTTC.